The rows below give T cell receptor beta chains drawn from one sample of a study of T cell changes during pregnancy in multiple sclerosis. Measured with immunoSEQ multiplex PCR; TCRdb has only the in-frame clones, and not every one. Found here are roughly 43,000 clones, about 88% of them singletons; the top ten hold 0.95% to 1.5%. This specimen was CD4+ T cells from peripheral blood mononuclear cells, taken after pregnancy. The receptors originated from a female donor with multiple sclerosis, enrolled in a pregnancy study. The CDR3 runs from the conserved cysteine through the conserved F or W. Not every row has a clone size; where given, it reads once, few, many or a size class.

V gene	clone size	J gene	CDR3 protein
TRBV11-2	NA	TRBJ2-3	CASSRSGRSTDTQYF
TRBV9	NA	TRBJ2-1	CASSATSGLYNEQFF
TRBV6-1	NA	TRBJ2-7	CASKSGLSYEQYF
TRBV11-3	NA	TRBJ2-1	CASSAGRGLREQFF
TRBV19	NA	TRBJ1-3	CAVRSREGNTIYF
TRBV6-6	NA	TRBJ2-7	CASSYSTRGTSYEQYF
TRBV29-1	NA	TRBJ2-7	CSVSSGSYEQYF
TRBV2	NA	TRBJ1-5	CASTFSGVGQPQHF
TRBV10-3	NA	TRBJ2-6	CAIPEGPGANVLTF
TRBV10-3	NA	TRBJ2-5	CAIRPGSQETQYF
TRBV5-1	NA	TRBJ2-6	CASRGTGPGSGANVLTF
TRBV27	NA	TRBJ1-2	CASSLKPGADYGYTF
TRBV30	NA	TRBJ1-3	CAWSVRRTGTGGNTIYF
TRBV5-1	NA	TRBJ1-3	CASSLAGGSGNTIYF
TRBV29-1	NA	TRBJ2-7	CSVASLAGGSYEQYF
TRBV7-2	NA	TRBJ2-2	CASSSILAGELGGELFF
TRBV28	NA	TRBJ2-7	CASSLPLGGRDEQYF
TRBV7-2	NA	TRBJ1-4	CASSKLRGSTNEKLFF
TRBV19	NA	TRBJ2-5	CASSPGGMPIQETQYF
TRBV30	once	TRBJ1-5	CAWSVRRTGLNQPQHF
TRBV6-1	once	TRBJ1-2	CASNPDSNYGYTF
TRBV11-2	NA	TRBJ1-1	CASSFSGGTEAFF
TRBV2	NA	TRBJ2-4	CASSARYGAGGLAKNIQYF
TRBV6-5	few	TRBJ1-1	CASSYSGRVAEAFF
TRBV7-2	NA	TRBJ2-1	CASSFFGQTYNEQFF
TRBV19	many	TRBJ2-1	CASSNPGLVDNEQFF